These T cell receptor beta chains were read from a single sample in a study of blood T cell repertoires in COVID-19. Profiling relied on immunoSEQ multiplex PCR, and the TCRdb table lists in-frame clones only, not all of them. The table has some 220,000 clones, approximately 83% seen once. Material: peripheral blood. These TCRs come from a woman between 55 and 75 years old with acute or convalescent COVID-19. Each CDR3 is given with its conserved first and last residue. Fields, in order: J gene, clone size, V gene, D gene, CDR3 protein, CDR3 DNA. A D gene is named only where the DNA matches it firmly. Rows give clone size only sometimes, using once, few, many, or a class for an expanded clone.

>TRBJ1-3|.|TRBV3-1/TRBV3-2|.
CASSQDLSGRNTIYF
TGTGCCAGCAGCCAAGATCTGAGCGGCCGAAACACCATATATTTT
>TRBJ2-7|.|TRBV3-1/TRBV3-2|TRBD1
CASSRWDRVYEQYF
TGTGCCAGCAGCCGGTGGGACAGGGTATACGAGCAGTACTTC
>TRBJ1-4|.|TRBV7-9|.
CASSRLTGSNEKLFF
TGTGCCAGCAGCCGACTCACGGGTTCGAATGAAAAACTGTTTTTT
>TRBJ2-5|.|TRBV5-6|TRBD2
CASSLQLAGHQETQYF
TGTGCCAGCAGCTTACAACTAGCGGGGCACCAAGAGACCCAGTACTTC
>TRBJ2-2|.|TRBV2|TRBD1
CASRQGAGNTGELFF
TGTGCCAGCAGGCAGGGGGCAGGGAACACCGGGGAGCTGTTTTTT
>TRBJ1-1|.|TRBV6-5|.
CASSNSDTEAFF
TGTGCCAGCAGCAACAGTGACACTGAAGCTTTCTTT
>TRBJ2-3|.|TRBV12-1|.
CARINNSGTSTDTQYF
TGTGCCAGAATAAATAATAGCGGAACTAGCACAGATACGCAGTATTTT
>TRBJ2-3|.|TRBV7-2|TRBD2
CASSGRAGGRTDTQYF
TGTGCCAGCAGCGGAAGAGCGGGGGGGCGCACAGATACGCAGTATTTT
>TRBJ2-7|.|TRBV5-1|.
CASSLDREKLSEQYF
TGCGCCAGCAGCTTGGACAGGGAGAAATTGTCGGAGCAGTACTTC
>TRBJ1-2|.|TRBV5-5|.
CASSFATGTDGGYTF
TGTGCCAGCAGCTTTGCGACAGGCACTGACGGTGGCTACACCTTC
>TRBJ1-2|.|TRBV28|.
CASSLGSLVGYTF
TGTGCCAGCAGTTTGGGTTCCCTAGTGGGCTACACCTTC
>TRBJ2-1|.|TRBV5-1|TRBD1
CASSLGQGIGEQFF
TGCGCCAGCAGCTTGGGACAGGGGATCGGTGAGCAGTTCTTC
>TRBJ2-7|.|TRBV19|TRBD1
CASSVSGGPEQYF
TGTGCCAGTAGTGTTTCAGGGGGCCCCGAGCAGTACTTC
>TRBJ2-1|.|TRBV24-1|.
CATIMRVSYNEQFF
TGTGCCACCATAATGCGGGTCTCCTACAATGAGCAGTTCTTC
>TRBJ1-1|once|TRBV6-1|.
CASSEFWGGNTEAFF
TGTGCCAGCAGTGAATTTTGGGGGGGGAACACTGAAGCTTTCTTT
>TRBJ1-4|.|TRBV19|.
CATARGIREKLFF
TGTGCCACCGCACGAGGGATCCGGGAAAAACTGTTTTTT
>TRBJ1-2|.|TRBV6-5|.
CASSYGPGMASGYTF
TGTGCCAGCAGTTACGGGCCGGGGATGGCCTCGGGCTACACCTTC
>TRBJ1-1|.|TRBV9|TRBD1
CASSARNRDRPFF
TGTGCCAGCAGCGCCAGAAACCGGGACAGACCTTTCTTT
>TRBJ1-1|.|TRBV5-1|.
CASSLVGGENTEAFF
TGCGCCAGCAGCTTGGTTGGGGGGGAGAACACTGAAGCTTTCTTT
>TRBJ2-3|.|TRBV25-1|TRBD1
CASRDRGVGTQYF
TGTGCCAGCCGGGACAGGGGGGTGGGTACGCAGTATTTT
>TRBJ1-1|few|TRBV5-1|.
CASGTLQGNTEAFF
TGCGCCAGCGGGACACTACAGGGTAACACTGAAGCTTTCTTT
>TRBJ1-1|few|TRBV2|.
CASSVAGTEAFF
TGTGCCAGCAGTGTCGCGGGCACTGAAGCTTTCTTT
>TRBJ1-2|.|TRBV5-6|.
CASSSTIDRNYGYTF
TGTGCCAGCAGCTCTACGATCGACAGAAACTATGGCTACACCTTC
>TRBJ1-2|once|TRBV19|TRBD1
CATTDRYYGYTF
TGTGCCACAACGGACAGGTACTATGGCTACACCTTC
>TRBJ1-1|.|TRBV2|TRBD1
CASSPGGYTEAFF
TGTGCCAGCAGTCCAGGGGGGTACACTGAAGCTTTCTTT
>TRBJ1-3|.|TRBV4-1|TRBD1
CASSQAGTGGSGNTIYF
TGCGCCAGCAGCCAAGCCGGGACAGGGGGTTCTGGAAACACCATATATTTT
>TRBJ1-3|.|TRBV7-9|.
CASSFQNTIYF
TGTGCCAGCAGCTTTCAGAACACCATATATTTT
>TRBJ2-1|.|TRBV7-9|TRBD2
CASSPSGGRQFF
TGTGCCAGCAGCCCTAGCGGGGGCCGGCAGTTCTTC
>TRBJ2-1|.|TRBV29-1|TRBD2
CSAGGGINEQFF
TGCAGCGCCGGGGGAGGGATCAATGAGCAGTTCTTC
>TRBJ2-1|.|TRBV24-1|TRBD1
CATSQGTGDPNEQFF
TGTGCCACCAGTCAAGGGACAGGGGACCCCAATGAGCAGTTCTTC
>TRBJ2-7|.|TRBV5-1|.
CASSLERGSAYEQYF
TGCGCCAGCAGCTTGGAACGGGGGTCGGCCTACGAGCAGTACTTC
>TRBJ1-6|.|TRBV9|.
CASSVATNSPLHF
TGTGCCAGCAGCGTAGCTACCAATTCACCCCTCCACTTT
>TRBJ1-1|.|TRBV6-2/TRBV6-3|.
CASSYGGLNTEAFF
TGTGCCAGCAGTTACGGAGGGTTGAACACTGAAGCTTTCTTT
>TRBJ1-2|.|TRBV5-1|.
CASSPGGNYGYTF
TGCGCCAGCAGCCCCGGCGGCAACTATGGCTACACCTTC
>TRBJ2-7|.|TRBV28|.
CASSLEGYSYEQYF
TGTGCCAGCAGTTTAGAGGGTTACAGCTACGAGCAGTACTTC
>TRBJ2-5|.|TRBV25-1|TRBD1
CASSDAGTAQETQYF
TGTGCCAGCAGTGATGCCGGGACAGCACAAGAGACCCAGTACTTC
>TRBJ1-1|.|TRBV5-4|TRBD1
CASSLGQGFNTEAFF
TGTGCCAGCAGCTTGGGACAGGGGTTTAACACTGAAGCTTTCTTT
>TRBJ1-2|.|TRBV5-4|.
CASSERTVLNYGYTF
TGTGCCAGCAGCGAAAGGACAGTGCTTAACTATGGCTACACCTTC
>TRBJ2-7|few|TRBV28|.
CASSLLGVEQYF
TGTGCCAGCAGTTTATTAGGAGTCGAGCAGTACTTC
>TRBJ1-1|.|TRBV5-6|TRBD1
CASSLLGQHVNTEAFF
TGTGCCAGCAGCTTGTTGGGACAGCACGTCAACACTGAAGCTTTCTTT
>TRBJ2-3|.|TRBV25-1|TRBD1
CASSASGQGISDTQYF
TGTGCCAGCAGTGCATCGGGACAGGGAATTTCAGATACGCAGTATTTT
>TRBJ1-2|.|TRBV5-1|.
CASSVRGEQGGYTF
TGCGCCAGCAGCGTCCGGGGCGAACAGGGTGGCTACACCTTC
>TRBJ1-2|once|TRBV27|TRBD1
CASSSGQGIPYGYTF
TGTGCCAGCAGTTCTGGACAGGGAATCCCTTATGGCTACACCTTC
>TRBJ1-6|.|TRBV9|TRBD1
CASSPQGTDNSPLHF
TGTGCCAGCAGCCCGCAAGGGACAGATAATTCACCCCTCCACTTT
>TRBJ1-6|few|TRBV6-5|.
CASRTESNSPLHF
TGTGCCAGCAGGACAGAGAGTAATTCACCCCTCCACTTT
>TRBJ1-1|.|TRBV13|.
CASSLRGNTEAFF
TGTGCCAGCAGCTTAAGGGGGAACACTGAAGCTTTCTTT
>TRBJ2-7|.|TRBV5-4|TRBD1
CASSRTGTGSLEQYF
TGTGCCAGCAGCCGCACCGGGACAGGGAGCCTCGAGCAGTACTTC
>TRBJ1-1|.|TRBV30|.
CAWSRGHLYTEAFF
TGTGCCTGGAGCAGGGGCCATCTTTACACTGAAGCTTTCTTT
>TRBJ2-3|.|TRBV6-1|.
CASSDAEDTQYF
TGTGCCAGCAGTGATGCGGAGGATACGCAGTATTTT
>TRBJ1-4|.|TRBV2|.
CASSERRDRYEKLFF
TGTGCCAGCAGTGAACGCCGAGATAGATATGAAAAACTGTTTTTT
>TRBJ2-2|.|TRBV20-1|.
CSASRSSTGELFF
TGCAGTGCTAGTAGGAGTTCCACCGGGGAGCTGTTTTTT
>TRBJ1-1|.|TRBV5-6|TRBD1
CASSLGTGEAFF
TGTGCCAGCAGCCTCGGGACAGGGGAAGCTTTCTTT